This TCR beta chain appears in the sequencing data of a study of neoadjuvant nivolumab and ipilimumab in lung cancer. With respect to this clone: Its target is not known.

General study points: Pretherapy blood TCR richness correlated positively with resected tumor richness.

The method was immunoSEQ multiplex PCR; TCRdb's version includes in-frame clones alone and lacks a portion of them. The table includes roughly 20,000 clones, approximately 79% detected once. Germline CDR1 and CDR2: SNHLY and FYNNEI. V was pared by 4 bases and J by 3 bases, with 8 bases of the junction left unmatched. The CDR3 spans 17 residues. The chain uses TRBV2 and TRBJ2-2; TRBD1 matches at 10 bases. This TCR derives from an adult with non-small cell lung cancer. The specimen was tumor tissue, collected after neoadjuvant nivolumab, alone or with ipilimumab, at or shortly before surgery. The CDR3: CASSVDRGRGDTGELFF. The DNA for the CDR3 is TGTGCCAGCAGTGTAGACAGGGGGCGCGGGGACACCGGGGAGCTGTTTTTT.